The entry below describes one TCR beta chain. In the original analysis: Reference gene primers were amplified, and this amplification served to estimate nucleated cell counts. Clones were read by immunoSEQ multiplex PCR, and TCRdb kept only the in-frame ones, dropping some. Clonal size and the V and J genes are those of that table, whereas D and trimming came from the DNA. This sample yields 250,000 to 350,000 clones, of which roughly 90% are seen a single time; around 18% belongs to the top ten. Cohorts were based on clinical histories the participants reported. Two consecutive negative NP/OP PCR tests, clearance, or resolved symptoms defined Cohort 3 recovery. This entry is derived from a study of blood T cell repertoires in COVID-19. Germline CDR1 is SNHLY and CDR2 is FYNNEI. Trimming removed 7 bases at V and 0 bases at J, with 4 bases between. The CDR3 runs 11 residues.

The source of this sequence is a woman younger than 45 who had recovered from COVID-19. The rearrangement links TRBV2 to TRBJ2-7; D is unclear. Sequencing was done on a sample of PBMCs or T cells enriched from blood (not recorded which). The CDR3 protein is CASTLSYEQYF. The CDR3 DNA reads as TGTGCCAGCACACTCTCCTACGAGCAGTACTTC. Supplemented by reference TRBV2 and TRBJ2-7, the full variable domain reads EPEVTQTPSHQVTQMGQEVILRCVPISNHLYFYWYRQILGQKVEFLVSFYNNEISEKSEIFDDQFSVERPDGSNFTLKIRSTKLEDSAMYFCASTLSYEQYFGPGTRLTVT.